The entry below gives a single T cell receptor (beta chain) sequence along with its context. Method: immunoSEQ multiplex PCR; TCRdb's copy keeps in-frame clones and lacks some. Of some 150,000 clones in the sample, around 91% were seen once. The data stem from a study of T cell responses to AZD1222 COVID-19 vaccine. V was cut by 5 bases and J by 4 bases, with 14 bases left in between. The germline gives CDR1 MGHDK, CDR2 SYGVNS. This CDR3 comprises 14 residues. This receptor was obtained from an adult in good health. Sequencing was performed on peripheral blood, taken on day 0 of AZD1222 vaccination. The chain employs TRBV25-1 and TRBJ1-1; TRBD1 is a possible D gene (5 bases). CDR3 amino acids: CASSKGLRGTEAFF. In DNA, the CDR3 is TGTGCCAGCAGTAAGGGACTGCGAGGCACTGAAGCTTTCTTT. The entire variable domain, with the rest obtained from reference TRBV25-1 and TRBJ1-1, is as follows: EADIYQTPRYLVIGTGKKITLECSQTMGHDKMYWYQQDPGMELHLIHYSYGVNSTEKGDLSSESTVSRIRTEHFPLTLESARPSHTSQYLCASSKGLRGTEAFFGQGTRLTVV.